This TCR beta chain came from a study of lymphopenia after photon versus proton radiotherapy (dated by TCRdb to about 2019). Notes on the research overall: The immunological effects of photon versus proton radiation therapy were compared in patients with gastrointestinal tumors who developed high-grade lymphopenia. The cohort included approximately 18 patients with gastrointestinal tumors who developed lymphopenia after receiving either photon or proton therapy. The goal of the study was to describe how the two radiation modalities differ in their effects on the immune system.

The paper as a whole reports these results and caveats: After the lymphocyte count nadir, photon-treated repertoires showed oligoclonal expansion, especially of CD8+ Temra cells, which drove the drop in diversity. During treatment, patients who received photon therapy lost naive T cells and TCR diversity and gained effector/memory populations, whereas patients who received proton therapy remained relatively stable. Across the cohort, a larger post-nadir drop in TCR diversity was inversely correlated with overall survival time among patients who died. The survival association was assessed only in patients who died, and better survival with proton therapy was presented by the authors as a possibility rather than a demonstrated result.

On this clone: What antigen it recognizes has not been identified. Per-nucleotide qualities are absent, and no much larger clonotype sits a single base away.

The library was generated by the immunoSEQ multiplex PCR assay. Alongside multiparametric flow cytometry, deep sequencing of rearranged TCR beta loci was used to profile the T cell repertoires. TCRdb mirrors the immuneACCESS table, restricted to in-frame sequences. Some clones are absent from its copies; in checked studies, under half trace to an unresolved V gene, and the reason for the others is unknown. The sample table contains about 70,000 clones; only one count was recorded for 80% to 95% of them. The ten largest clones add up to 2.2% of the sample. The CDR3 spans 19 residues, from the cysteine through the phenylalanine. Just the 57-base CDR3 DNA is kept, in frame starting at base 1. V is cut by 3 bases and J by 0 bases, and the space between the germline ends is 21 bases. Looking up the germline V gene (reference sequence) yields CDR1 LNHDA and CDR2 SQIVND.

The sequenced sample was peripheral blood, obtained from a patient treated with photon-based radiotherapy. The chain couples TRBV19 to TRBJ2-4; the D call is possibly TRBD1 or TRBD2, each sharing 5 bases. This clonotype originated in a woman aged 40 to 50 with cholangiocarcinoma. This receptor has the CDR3 CASSITASPGGLAKNIQYF. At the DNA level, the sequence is TGTGCCAGTAGTATCACAGCAAGCCCTGGGGGTTTAGCCAAAAACATTCAGTACTTC.